This entry lists 25 T cell receptor beta chains sequenced from one sample in a study of vaccination and CD4 T cells after COVID-19. These receptors' antigens are unknown. The Oncomine TCR Beta short-read assay was what sequenced the DNA obtained from cultured CD4+ T cells. TCRdb called the PCR reads again in MiXCR, with one record for every CDR3 protein. The sample contains approximately 20,000 distinct CDR3 sequences, more than 45% of which appear only once. Stated treatment: roughly 10-day PBMC culture with coronavirus spike peptide pools or control peptides (ViraFEST assay). This specimen consisted of CD4+ T cells from blood, cultured in vitro, obtained before SARS-CoV-2 vaccination. The source of these receptors is a human donor who had recovered from COVID-19.

This clonotype occurred a few times. The genes are TRBV6-1 and TRBJ2-5; D possibly uses TRBD1 or TRBD2 (5 bases each). The V end was cut by 10 bases, the J end by 10 bases, with 19 bases between. Per the germline V gene, CDR1 is MNHNS and CDR2 is SASEGT. The CDR3 runs 12 residues. The CDR3 DNA is TGTGCCACCTCCACTGGGGGTGTAGACCAGTACTTC. Translation gives CATSTGGVDQYF.

This chain uses TRBV7-9 with TRBJ1-2, with D possibly TRBD1 on 6 matching bases. Trimming cost V 5 bases and J 8 bases, with 15 bases left between them. Germline CDR1 SEHNR, CDR2 FQNEAQ (reference sequence). This CDR3 region has 13 residues. The CDR3 sequence is CASSTSGVDGYTF. The CDR3 region has the DNA TGTGCCAGCAGCACTTCAGGGGTTGACGGCTACACCTTC.

The rearrangement joins TRBV6-1 to TRBJ2-5; D uncertain. CDR1 is MNHNS, CDR2 SASEGT, per germline. V was cut by 4 bases and J by 5 bases, with 8 bases left in between. The length of the CDR3 is 12 residues. CDR3 residues: CASSVVEETQYF. The CDR3 coding sequence is TGTGCCAGCAGTGTAGTTGAGGAGACCCAGTACTTC.

This clonotype was seen a few times. This chain joins TRBV12-3 or TRBV12-4 and TRBJ2-1; D is undetermined. This CDR3 is 13 amino acids long. Trimming took 3 bases from V and 5 from J, leaving 8 bases between them. As DNA, the CDR3 is TGTGCCAGCAGTTTCTGGTCGAACAATGAGCAGTTCTTC. Its translation: CASSFWSNNEQFF.

This chain links TRBV28 with TRBJ2-2, with D unresolved. Germline loops: CDR1 MDHEN, CDR2 SYDVKM. The CDR3 length is 13 residues. V was shortened by 6 bases and J by 11 bases, with 16 bases between the two germline ends. The CDR3: CASRPGGLGELFF. CDR3 DNA sequence: TGTGCCAGCAGACCCGGTGGTTTGGGAGAGCTGTTTTTT.

This clonotype was counted a few times. The chain is built from TRBV7-2 and TRBJ2-3; 10 bases map to TRBD2. Germline V lookup: CDR1 SGHTA, CDR2 FQGNSA. After removal of 5 bases from V and 0 bases from J, the junction contained 11 bases not matched to a gene. CDR3 length: 18 residues. CDR3 amino acids: CASSLGGSGRPSTDTQYF. CDR3 nucleotides: TGTGCCAGCAGCCTGGGGGGTAGCGGGAGGCCGAGCACAGATACGCAGTATTTT.

This clonotype has more than one count but fewer than ten. CDR3 in amino acids: CSAELAGVGQQYF. The CDR3 DNA is TGCAGTGCTGAACTAGCGGGAGTAGGTCAGCAGTACTTC. The rearrangement uses TRBV20-1 and TRBJ2-7; 11 bases align to TRBD2. Germline trimming cut 5 bases from V and 8 bases from J; bases unmatched to any gene: 8. Looked up from germline, CDR1 is DFQATT and CDR2 is SNEGSKA (reference sequence). The CDR3 sequence is 13 residues long.

Only one count was recorded for this clonotype. The chain uses TRBV20-1 and TRBJ1-3; maybe TRBD1 (5 bases). Trimming removed 7 bases at V and 4 bases at J, with 14 bases between. Germline V gene sequence: CDR1 DFQATT, CDR2 SNEGSKA (reference sequence). The CDR3 is 13 amino acids. The CDR3 coding sequence is TGCAGTGTCCGGAGGGGTGCGGGAAACACCATATATTTT. Translation gives CSVRRGAGNTIYF.

The chain uses TRBV11-2 and TRBJ2-7; TRBD2 matches at 9 bases. Germline-derived CDR1 and CDR2 are SGHAT and FQNNGV. J was trimmed by 2 bases and V by 3 bases; bases with no gene match: 8. This CDR3 has 16 residues. The DNA for the CDR3 is TGTGCCAGCAGCTTCCCTAGCGGGGTGGGTCCCTACGAGCAGTACTTC. This encodes CASSFPSGVGPYEQYF. The full variable domain, with the rest looked up from reference TRBV11-2 and TRBJ2-7, is EAGVAQSPRYKIIEKRQSVAFWCNPISGHATLYWYQQILGQGPKLLIQFQNNGVVDDSQLPKDRFSAERLKGVDSTLKIQPAKLEDSAVYLCASSFPSGVGPYEQYFGPGTRLTVT.

The V and J genes are TRBV19 and TRBJ1-5, with 9 bases fitting TRBD1. CDR1 is LNHDA, CDR2 SQIVND, per germline (reference sequence). CDR3 size: 15 residues. Trimming at V came to 8 bases and at J to 1 base, leaving 6 bases not matched to a gene. The CDR3 spells CASASGTGSNQPQHF. CDR3 DNA: TGTGCCAGTGCGTCCGGGACAGGGAGCAATCAGCCCCAGCATTTT.

The gene calls are TRBV27 and TRBJ1-1; D call uncertain. The V end lost 2 bases, the J end lost 6 bases, and 16 bases lay between the germline ends. The germline V gene encodes CDR1 MNHEY and CDR2 SMNVEV (reference sequence). This CDR3 region has 15 residues. CDR3 bases: TGTGCCAGCAGTTTAACTAACACAATAGGCCCTGAAGCTTTCTTT. Residues: CASSLTNTIGPEAFF.

The chain links TRBV20-1 to TRBJ2-5; 9 bases match TRBD2. This CDR3 has 14 amino acids. The V segment lost 2 bases and the J segment 5 bases; nucleotides outside the gene matches: 6. Looked up from germline, CDR1 is DFQATT and CDR2 is SNEGSKA (reference sequence). As DNA, the CDR3 is TGCAGTGCTAGAACTGGCGGGGGGGAGGAGACCCAGTACTTC. Amino acids: CSARTGGGEETQYF.

This CDR3 reads CAWSLKGGSYEQYF. The DNA of the CDR3 is TGTGCCTGGAGTTTAAAGGGGGGGTCCTACGAGCAGTACTTC. This chain joins TRBV30 and TRBJ2-7, with D tentatively TRBD2 (7 bases). Between the trimmed V and J ends, which lost 2 bases and 1 base, there was a span of 12 bases. The CDR3 is 14 amino acids. Germline CDR1 reads GTSNPN; CDR2 reads SVGIG (reference sequence).

This clonotype has a handful of counts. This chain joins TRBV5-4 and TRBJ1-2; D gene unclear. The CDR3 is 16 residues long. V dropped 0 bases and J dropped 2 bases, with 14 bases sitting between them. Germline CDR1 reads SGHNT; CDR2 reads YYREEE (reference sequence). The CDR3 sequence is CASSLDDIGVNYGYTF. The CDR3 DNA sequence: TGTGCCAGCAGCTTGGATGATATCGGGGTAAACTATGGCTACACCTTC.

The chain recombines TRBV20-1 with TRBJ2-3; 10 bases align to TRBD2. The CDR3 totals 15 residues. Trimming removed 6 bases from V and 3 bases from J; junction bases left unmatched: 9. Per the germline V gene, CDR1 is DFQATT and CDR2 is SNEGSKA (reference sequence). The CDR3 here is CSARPSGRGTDTQYF. In DNA, the CDR3 is TGCAGTGCGCGACCTAGCGGGAGAGGGACAGATACGCAGTATTTT.

V gene TRBV12-3 or TRBV12-4 combines with J gene TRBJ2-7; 8 positions agree with TRBD2. CDR3 length: 15 amino acids. With V trimmed by 5 bases and J by 4 bases, 10 bases remained unmatched. CDR3 loop: CASSPGTRPVYEQYF. The CDR3 DNA reads as TGTGCCAGCAGTCCCGGGACTAGGCCAGTTTACGAGCAGTACTTC.

The CDR3 here is CASSISRDSYGYTF. CDR3 bases: TGTGCCAGTAGTATTTCTCGGGACAGCTATGGCTACACCTTC. The chain carries TRBV19 and TRBJ1-2; 7 bases match TRBD1. CDR1 is LNHDA and CDR2 is SQIVND in the germline V gene (reference sequence). With V trimmed by 3 bases and J by 4 bases, 5 bases remained unmatched. There are 14 residues in the CDR3.

The chain links TRBV27 to TRBJ2-6; 11 bases map to TRBD2. Germline CDR1 reads MNHEY; CDR2 reads SMNVEV (reference sequence). CDR3 length: 19 amino acids. V shed 5 bases and J 2 bases; nucleotides not matched to a gene: 11. Written as DNA, the CDR3 is TGTGCCAGCAGTCCCCGGGGTAGCGGGAGGGGTACTGGGGCCAACGTCCTGACTTTC. Encoded protein: CASSPRGSGRGTGANVLTF.

The chain uses TRBV7-8 and TRBJ2-1; 14 nucleotides match TRBD2. CDR1 and CDR2 from the germline V gene are SGHVS and FQNEAQ. There are 20 residues in the CDR3. V trimming: 5 bases; J trimming: 2 bases; junction bases outside the gene matches: 14. The CDR3 nucleotides read TGTGCCAGCAGCAGGCCGGGACTAGCGGGAGTGGTCTACCCCTACAATGAGCAGTTCTTC. Protein sequence: CASSRPGLAGVVYPYNEQFF.

The rearrangement links TRBV6-1 to TRBJ1-2; TRBD1 aligns across 8 bases. CDR1 is MNHNS and CDR2 is SASEGT in the germline V gene. This CDR3 contains 15 residues. V lost 6 bases, J lost 4 bases, and 10 bases stayed unmatched. The CDR3 reads CASRPQGAFLYGYTF. The CDR3 bases are TGTGCCAGCAGACCCCAGGGGGCCTTCCTCTATGGCTACACCTTC.

The chain combines TRBV5-1 with TRBJ1-6; 10 bases agree with TRBD1. The CDR3 has 16 residues. Trimming cost V 4 bases and J 6 bases; bases outside gene matches: 7. Germline CDR1 and CDR2: SGHRS and YFSETQ. The CDR3 DNA follows: TGCGCCAGCAGCGGGGACAGGGGTCCGGCTAATTCACCCCTCCACTTT. Its protein product is CASSGDRGPANSPLHF.

The chain uses TRBV20-1 and TRBJ2-3, with TRBD2 matching 9 bases. Per the germline V gene, CDR1 is DFQATT and CDR2 is SNEGSKA (reference sequence). J lost 10 bases, V lost 3 bases, and 8 bases had no gene match. The CDR3 spans 13 residues. CDR3: CSASLAGPSPQYF. The DNA of the CDR3 is TGCAGTGCTAGTCTAGCGGGGCCCAGCCCGCAGTATTTT.

This clonotype was found a few times. CDR3 protein: CAISPGTGLAEQYF. Written as DNA, the CDR3 is TGTGCCATCAGCCCCGGGACAGGGCTCGCCGAGCAGTACTTC. The chain links TRBV10-3 to TRBJ2-7; 9 bases map to TRBD1. The junction had 9 bases not matched to a gene; V was cut back by 6 bases and J by 6 bases. From germline, CDR1 is ENHRY and CDR2 SYGVKD. This CDR3 spans 14 amino acids.

A few counts support this clonotype. This chain joins TRBV7-2 and TRBJ1-5, with unresolved D. The length of the CDR3 is 17 residues. Germline CDR1 and CDR2: SGHTA and FQGNSA. V lost 5 bases and J lost 2, with 19 bases in between. The CDR3 bases are TGTGCCAGCAGCCCCCAGTGGCCGTCGATGGGCAATCAGCCCCAGCATTTT. Protein product: CASSPQWPSMGNQPQHF.

This clonotype was observed a few times. The CDR3 here is CSASPPSYQETQYF. CDR3 bases: TGCAGTGCTAGCCCCCCCTCGTACCAAGAGACCCAGTACTTC. The V gene is TRBV20-1, the J gene TRBJ2-5; D ambiguous. The germline V gene encodes CDR1 DFQATT and CDR2 SNEGSKA (reference sequence). The CDR3 length is 14 residues. V was cut by 3 bases and J by 0 bases, with 11 bases left in between.